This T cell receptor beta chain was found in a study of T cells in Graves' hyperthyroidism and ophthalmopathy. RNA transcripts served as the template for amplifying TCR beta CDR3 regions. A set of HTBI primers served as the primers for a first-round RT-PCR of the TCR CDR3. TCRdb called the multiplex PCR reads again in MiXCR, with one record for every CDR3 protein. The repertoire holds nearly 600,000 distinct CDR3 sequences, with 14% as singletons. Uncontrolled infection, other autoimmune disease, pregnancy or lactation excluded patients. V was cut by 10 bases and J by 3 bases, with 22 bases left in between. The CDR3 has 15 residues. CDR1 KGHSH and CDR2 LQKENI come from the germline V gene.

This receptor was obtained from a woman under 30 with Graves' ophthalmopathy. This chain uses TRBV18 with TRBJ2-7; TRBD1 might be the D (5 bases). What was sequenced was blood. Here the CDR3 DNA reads TGTGCCACCAGCTTAGGGGCCCGGTCGAACTACGAGCAGTACTTC. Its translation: CATSLGARSNYEQYF.